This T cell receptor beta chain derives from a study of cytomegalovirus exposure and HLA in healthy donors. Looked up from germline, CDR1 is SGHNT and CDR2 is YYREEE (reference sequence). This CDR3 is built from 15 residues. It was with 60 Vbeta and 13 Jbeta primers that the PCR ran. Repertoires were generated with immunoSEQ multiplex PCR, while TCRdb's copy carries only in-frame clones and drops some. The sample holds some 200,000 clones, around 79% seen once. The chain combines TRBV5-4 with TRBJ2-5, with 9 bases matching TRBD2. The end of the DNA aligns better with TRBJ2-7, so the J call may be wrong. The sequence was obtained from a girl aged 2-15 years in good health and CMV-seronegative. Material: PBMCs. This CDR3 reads CASSLFSGRAYEQYF. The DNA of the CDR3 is TGTGCCAGCAGCCTATTTAGCGGGAGAGCCTACGAGCAGTACTTC.